This T cell receptor (beta chain) was recovered during a study of blood T cell repertoires in COVID-19. Study at large: The study drew acute and convalescent COVID-19 samples from the United States, Italy and Spain. In each case, the material was cDNA or gDNA derived from T cells, B-cell-depleted T cells, or PBMCs.

Profiling relied on immunoSEQ multiplex PCR, and the TCRdb table lists in-frame clones only, not all of them. The sample lists more than 55,000 clones, 79% occurring once. The CDR3 is made up of 12 amino acids. V gave up 6 bases and J gave up 10 bases, with 13 bases separating them. Germline V CDR1 and CDR2: SNHLY, FYNNEI. What was sequenced was peripheral blood. The sequence came from a human donor in a cohort sampled during active COVID-19. The chain links TRBV2 to TRBJ2-1; tentatively, D is TRBD2 (5 bases). CDR3 in DNA: TGTGCCAGCAGCCGGACGGGGAGCGAGCAGTTCTTC. Protein: CASSRTGSEQFF.